One and the same sample provided the 19 T cell receptor beta chains below, sequenced in a study of control samples from healthy donors and cancer patients. The protocol was immunoSEQ multiplex PCR, while the TCRdb copy is restricted to in-frame clones and leaves out a portion. The table records about 120,000 clones, over 90% of them present only once. The sample consisted of blood. The receptors come from a man aged 30-40 years in good health.

The chain uses TRBV5-1 and TRBJ1-1, with D maybe TRBD1 (5 bases). The CDR3 consists of 15 residues. Trimming pared 4 bases from V and 0 bases from J, leaving 13 bases between. Germline V gene sequence: CDR1 SGHRS, CDR2 YFSETQ. In DNA, the CDR3 is TGCGCCAGCAGCCCGCGGACGGACATGAACACTGAAGCTTTCTTT. It codes for CASSPRTDMNTEAFF.

This clone was recorded a few times. The rearrangement uses TRBV7-9 and TRBJ2-5; TRBD2 aligns across 10 bases. Trimming removed 6 bases from V and 4 bases from J; junction bases left unmatched: 8. The CDR3 consists of 15 residues. In germline, CDR1 is SEHNR, CDR2 FQNEAQ (reference sequence). CDR3 DNA sequence: TGTGCCAGCAGTTCGATAGCGGGGGGTTCAGAGACCCAGTACTTC. This sequence encodes CASSSIAGGSETQYF.

This clone was seen more than once but under ten times. Other DNA sequences in the sample encode the same CDR3. The chain recombines TRBV5-1 with TRBJ2-3; tentative D call: TRBD2 (6 bases). V was clipped by 1 base and J by 1 base, with 10 bases between them. CDR3 size: 15 residues. From germline, CDR1 is SGHRS and CDR2 YFSETQ. The CDR3 protein is CASSLRGLGTDTQYF. The CDR3 region has the DNA TGCGCCAGCAGCTTGCGGGGACTCGGCACAGATACGCAGTATTTT.

This chain links TRBV2 with TRBJ2-3; D possibly uses TRBD1 or TRBD2 (5 bases each). V dropped 7 bases and J dropped 0 bases, with 8 bases sitting between them. Germline V gene data show CDR1 as SNHLY and CDR2 as FYNNEI. The length of the CDR3 is 13 residues. The CDR3 reads CASTGPSTDTQYF. In nucleotides, the CDR3 is TGTGCCAGCACGGGACCGAGCACAGATACGCAGTATTTT.

The J gene is TRBJ1-4, the V gene TRBV10-3; D uncertain. V lost 11 bases and J lost 7, with 35 bases in between. The CDR3 extends over 19 amino acids. The germline V gene has CDR1 ENHRY and CDR2 SYGVKD. The CDR3 region is CAFPTSRSWERAVCEKLFF. CDR3 bases: TGTGCCTTCCCAACATCACGTAGTTGGGAGCGTGCGGTGTGTGAAAAACTGTTTTTT.

The V call is TRBV6-2 or TRBV6-3, the J call TRBJ2-3, with D possibly TRBD2 on 5 matching bases. V dropped 0 bases and J dropped 1 base, with 8 bases sitting between them. The CDR3 length is 15 residues. CDR1 is MNHEY, CDR2 SVGEGT, per germline. The CDR3 nucleotides are TGTGCCAGCAGTTACTCGGATAGCGGCACAGATACGCAGTATTTT. This encodes CASSYSDSGTDTQYF.

In this sample, this clone turned up once. This sequence joins TRBV11-1 and TRBJ2-7, with a weak D call TRBD1 (7 bases). V lost 2 bases and J 6 bases, leaving 11 bases between the germline ends. CDR3 size: 13 residues. CDR1 and CDR2 from the germline V gene are SGHAT and FQDESV (reference sequence). The CDR3 region has the DNA TGTGCCAGCAGCTTAAGGCAGGGGGGCGAGCAGTACTTC. This translates into CASSLRQGGEQYF.

This sequence joins TRBV5-1 and TRBJ1-2; D might be TRBD1 (5 bases). The CDR3 consists of 15 residues. The germline gives CDR1 SGHRS, CDR2 YFSETQ. Trimming took 4 bases from V and 3 from J, leaving 16 bases between them. For the CDR3, the DNA is TGCGCCAGCAGCCCACCGAGGAGAGGGGACTATGGCTACACCTTC. Translated, it gives CASSPPRRGDYGYTF.

This chain connects TRBV7-8 to TRBJ2-3; no reliable D call. Trimming cost V 5 bases and J 2 bases, with 8 bases left between them. The V gene's germline CDR1 is SGHVS and CDR2 FQNEAQ. The CDR3 is made up of 13 amino acids. CDR3 region: CASSQNPTDTQYF. The CDR3 bases are TGTGCCAGCAGCCAAAACCCCACAGATACGCAGTATTTT.

This chain uses TRBV29-1 with TRBJ1-2; 11 bases align to TRBD1. The CDR3 covers 12 residues. Germline CDR1 is SQVTM and CDR2 is ANQGSEA. V lost 2 bases to trimming and J lost 14 bases; unmatched junction nucleotides: 7. In nucleotides, the CDR3 is TGCAGCGTTGAACGGACAGGGGGCCCTTCTACCTTC. Translation gives CSVERTGGPSTF. Full variable domain (remainder filled in from reference TRBV29-1 and TRBJ1-2): SAVISQKPSRDICQRGTSLTIQCQVDSQVTMMFWYRQQPGQSLTLIATANQGSEATYESGFVIDKFPISRPNLTFSTLTVSNMSPEDSSIYLCSVERTGGPSTFGSGTRLTVV.

CDR3 DNA: TGTGCCAGCAGCCCCGGACGGAGCTCCTATAATTCACCCCTCCACTTT. Its protein product is CASSPGRSSYNSPLHF. The chain links TRBV5-4 to TRBJ1-6; D is ambiguous. From germline, CDR1 is SGHNT and CDR2 YYREEE (reference sequence). This CDR3 contains 16 residues. The V end was cut by 4 bases, the J end by 0 bases, with 11 bases between.

This chain joins TRBV6-4 and TRBJ2-3; 8 bases map to TRBD1. V dropped 6 bases and J dropped 6; count of bases not matched to a gene: 5. Germline V lookup: CDR1 MRHNA, CDR2 SNTAGT. This CDR3 has 13 amino acids. The CDR3 bases are TGTGCCAGCAGGGACAGGGCGTCCGATACGCAGTATTTT. The encoded protein is CASRDRASDTQYF.

Turning to this clone: One end of the junction fails to match germline, which may point to a read error. This sequence joins TRBV29-1 and TRBJ2-2; TRBD2 might be the D (5 bases). CDR1 SQVTM and CDR2 ANQGSEA come from the germline V gene. CDR3 length: 17 amino acids. DNA for the CDR3: TGCAGCGTTGAGTGGATATATACAGAACGCGAACACCGGGGAGCTGTTTTT. Translating it yields CSVEWIYTEREHRGAVF.

V and J are TRBV6-5 and TRBJ2-5, with 7 bases aligning to TRBD2. The CDR3 covers 14 residues. Looked up from germline, CDR1 is MNHEY and CDR2 is SVGAGI. The ends lost 7 bases at V and 1 base at J; junction bases unmatched: 6. CDR3 in DNA: TGTGCCAGCATGACTAGCCGGACCCAAGAGACCCAGTACTTC. Translated: CASMTSRTQETQYF.

This sequence joins TRBV30 and TRBJ1-4; perhaps TRBD1 as D (6 bases). The CDR3 sequence is 14 residues long. V lost 8 bases and J 8 bases, leaving 21 bases between the germline ends. The germline CDR1 and CDR2 sequences are GTSNPN and SVGIG (reference sequence). CDR3 protein: CALNIGGGSEKLFF. The CDR3 region has the DNA TGTGCCCTCAATATAGGAGGGGGAAGCGAAAAACTGTTTTTT.

The chain carries TRBV19 and TRBJ1-4, with a tentative D call TRBD1 (6 bases). CDR3 size: 17 residues. Per the germline V gene, CDR1 is LNHDA and CDR2 is SQIVND (reference sequence). Trimming cost V 4 bases and J 3 bases, with 18 bases left between them. The CDR3 region has the DNA TGTGCCAGTAGTACTTATAGACCGGGACACCCTAATGAAAAACTGTTTTTT. It codes for CASSTYRPGHPNEKLFF.

The J gene is TRBJ1-3, the V gene TRBV5-6, with no clear D. Trimming took off 0 bases at V and 0 bases at J, with 4 bases between the two ends. The germline gives CDR1 SGHDT, CDR2 YYEEEE. The length of the CDR3 is 14 residues. DNA for the CDR3: TGTGCCAGCAGCTTGGGCGTCTCTGGAAACACCATATATTTT. It encodes CASSLGVSGNTIYF.

The chain joins TRBV12-5 to TRBJ2-3; D not certain. With 2 bases removed from V and 2 bases from J, the gap between germline ends came to 5 bases. The CDR3 spans 13 residues. Germline values: CDR1 LGHNT, CDR2 FRNRAP. CDR3 nucleotide sequence: TGTGCTAGTGGTTTGTCTATCACAGATACGCAGTATTTT. This encodes CASGLSITDTQYF.

The chain carries TRBV24-1 and TRBJ2-2, with D maybe TRBD2 (6 bases). The germline V gene encodes CDR1 KGHDR and CDR2 SFDVKD. The CDR3 totals 14 residues. V was cut by 2 bases and J by 6 bases, with 9 bases left in between. The CDR3: CATSDWDWPGELFF. The CDR3 nucleotides read TGTGCCACCAGTGATTGGGACTGGCCCGGGGAGCTGTTTTTT.